Listed here is a single T cell receptor (beta chain). At least ten counts were recorded for this clonotype. It has no known antigen specificity. Qualities for individual bases were not recorded, and no much larger clone is one base off. The instrument given in TCRdb is Illumina HiSeq 2500. TCR beta libraries were prepared by quantitative 5'-RACE with molecular barcodes. In the paper's pipeline: A new computational method, built on a probabilistic model of VDJ rearrangement, was used to identify disease-linked TCR variants. The raw public reads went through TCRdb reprocessing: fastp at Q25, MiXCR clone calling, in-frame beta chains kept. For every CDR3 protein sequence, its rows merge into one entry that carries the most common genes and DNA. The V and J calls were not made by the authors but by TCRdb's processing. Across this sample there are about 200,000 distinct CDR3 sequences, with roughly 13% seen only once. The ten largest make up 16% of the sample.

The data belong to a study of CD8 T cells in ankylosing spondylitis (dated by TCRdb to about 2017). Notes on the research overall: The study profiled T cell receptor beta repertoires in healthy donors and ankylosing spondylitis patients to find disease-linked TCR variants. The whole study cohort included 95 to 130 healthy donors and around 24 ankylosing spondylitis patients. Samples of peripheral blood were taken, and for ankylosing spondylitis patients, synovial fluid was collected as well. Paper-wide results and their limitations: Significant enrichment of the disease-linked clones was reported in matched synovial fluid samples from ankylosing spondylitis patients. Blood from ankylosing spondylitis patients appeared to be characterized by a TCR beta motif composed of eight highly homologous amino acid variants. In peripheral blood, the disease-linked clones were found at relatively low frequencies and had a CD8+ phenotype. Some of the motif variants had been reported before in the synovial fluid and blood of reactive arthritis patients, a finding that suggests common disease-initiation mechanisms.

The junction carries 13 bases between V and J, which are trimmed by 4 bases and 3 bases respectively. From a lookup of the germline V gene, CDR1 and CDR2 are MGHRA and YSYEKL. CDR3 length: 14 amino acids, cysteine to phenylalanine. Just CDR3 DNA is preserved here, 42 bases in frame from base 1. Sequenced: blood, either unsorted or a sorted T cell fraction (not recorded which). This receptor was obtained from a male donor with ankylosing spondylitis or in good health (not recorded which). This sequence uses TRBV4-1 and TRBJ2-7, with no D gene named confidently. The DNA sequence is TGCGCCAGCAGCCTAGTCCCGTTGGGCTACGAGCAGTACTTC. It is translated as CASSLVPLGYEQYF.